This T cell receptor (beta chain) came from a study of blood T cell repertoires in COVID-19. Background on the study: Acute and convalescent COVID-19 specimens originated in the United States, Italy and Spain.

This table comes from immunoSEQ multiplex PCR, and its TCRdb copy is limited to in-frame clones, with some not included. Found here are roughly 80,000 clones, nearly 90% of them singletons; the top ten hold 2.9%. The CDR3 spans 17 residues. The junction had 12 bases not matched to a gene; V was cut back by 2 bases and J by 8 bases. Looked up from germline, CDR1 is MGHRA and CDR2 is YSYEKL. The gene calls are TRBV4-1 and TRBJ2-1; TRBD2 aligns across 10 bases. This receptor was taken from a woman older than 75 with acute or convalescent COVID-19. Sequenced: peripheral blood. The CDR3 here is CASSQQSPGTSAHEQFF. DNA of the CDR3: TGCGCCAGCAGCCAACAGTCCCCCGGGACTAGCGCCCATGAGCAGTTCTTC.